Sequencing of this TCR beta chain was carried out in a study of cytomegalovirus exposure and HLA in healthy donors. The study, taken as a whole, reports: Information on immune exposure was restricted to one variable (CMV serostatus). Reports described diagnosis of cytomegalovirus status by the classifier as highly specific and sensitive.

The PCR used 60 Vbeta and 13 Jbeta primers. Sequenced by immunoSEQ multiplex PCR; TCRdb stores in-frame clones only, minus some. Of some 180,000 clones listed, roughly 82% are singletons. Donors in the study were healthy people who gave bone marrow. Likely unrecorded immune exposures existed in these nominally healthy donors. About this clone itself: Its target is unknown.

The CDR3 runs to 15 residues. Trimming cost V 4 bases and J 2 bases, with 16 bases left between them. Germline V gene sequence: CDR1 SGHNT, CDR2 YYREEE (reference sequence). The source material was PBMCs. The rearrangement uses TRBV5-4 and TRBJ2-7; a weak D match, TRBD2 (8 bases). This clonotype was obtained from a man aged 35-49 years in good health and CMV-seronegative. The DNA of the CDR3 is TGTGCCAGCAGCAACGGGGGGGACAGCACCTACGAGCAGTACTTC. It yields the protein CASSNGGDSTYEQYF.